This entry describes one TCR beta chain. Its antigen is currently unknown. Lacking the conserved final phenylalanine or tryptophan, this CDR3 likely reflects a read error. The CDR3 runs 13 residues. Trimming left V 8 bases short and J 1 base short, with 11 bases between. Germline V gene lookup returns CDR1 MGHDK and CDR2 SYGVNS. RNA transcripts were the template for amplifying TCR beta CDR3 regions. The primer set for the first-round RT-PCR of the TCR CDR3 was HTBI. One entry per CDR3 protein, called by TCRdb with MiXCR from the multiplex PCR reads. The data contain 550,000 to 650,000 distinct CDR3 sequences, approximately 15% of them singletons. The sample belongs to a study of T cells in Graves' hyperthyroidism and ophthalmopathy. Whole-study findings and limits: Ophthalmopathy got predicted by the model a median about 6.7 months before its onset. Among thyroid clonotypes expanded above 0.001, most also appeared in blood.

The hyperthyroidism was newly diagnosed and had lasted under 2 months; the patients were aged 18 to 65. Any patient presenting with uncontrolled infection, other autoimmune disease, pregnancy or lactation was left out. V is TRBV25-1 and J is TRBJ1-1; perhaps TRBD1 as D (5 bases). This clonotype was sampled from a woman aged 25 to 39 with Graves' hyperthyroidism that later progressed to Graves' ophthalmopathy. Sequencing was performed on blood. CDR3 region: CASSVGRNTEAFS. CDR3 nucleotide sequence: TGTGCCAGCTCAGTGGGACGGAACACTGAAGCTTTCTCT.